This is a list of T cell receptor beta chains from one sample in a study of identical twins. TCRdb analysed the 5' RACE reads with MiXCR anew, one entry per CDR3 protein. The data show approximately 690,000 distinct CDR3 sequences, with around 6% seen just once and 1.5% to 2% held by the top ten. Sequenced: naive T cells sorted from blood. The origin of the receptors is a man aged 18 to 35 in good health. Each CDR3 is given with its conserved first and last residue. Fields, in order: V gene, J gene, clone size, D gene, CDR3 length, CDR3 DNA, CDR3 protein. A D gene is named only where the DNA matches it firmly. A clone size is listed for some rows: how often the clone was seen (once, few, many), or a class if it is expanded.

TRBV25-1	TRBJ2-1	-	TRBD1	14	TGTGCCAGCAGTGACCCGAGGGGGCTTAATGAGCAGTTCTTC	CASSDPRGLNEQFF
TRBV5-1	TRBJ2-5	many	-	16	TGCGCCAGCAGCTTCGCCGTAGACAGGACCGAAGAGACCCAGTACTTC	CASSFAVDRTEETQYF
TRBV7-2	TRBJ2-1	many	-	13	TGTGCCAGCAGCCCGCGGAGCAGCAATGAGCAGTTCTTC	CASSPRSSNEQFF
TRBV6-6	TRBJ1-1	many	TRBD1	13	TGTGCCGGAAAGGGACAGGGGGACTCCGGAGCTTTCTTT	CAGKGQGDSGAFF
TRBV28	TRBJ2-1	many	-	13	TGTGCCAGCAGTGATGGGGGTAACAATGAGCAGTTCTTC	CASSDGGNNEQFF
TRBV28	TRBJ2-4	-	TRBD1	12	TGTGCCAGCAGTTTATCGCACAGGGGATTGTACTTC	CASSLSHRGLYF
TRBV15	TRBJ2-1	-	-	16	TGTGCCACCAGCAGAGGGGCGGGTGCCTCGGGGAATGAGCAGTTCTTC	CATSRGAGASGNEQFF
TRBV9	TRBJ1-6	many	TRBD1	16	TGTGCCAGCACAAAGGGAAGGACAGGGTATAATTCACCCCTCCACTTT	CASTKGRTGYNSPLHF
TRBV27	TRBJ2-7	many	-	13	TGTGCCAGCAGTTTTTCTTCTTACGGGGAGCAGTACTTC	CASSFSSYGEQYF
TRBV4-2	TRBJ2-5	-	-	13	TGTGCCAGCAGCCAAGTAGGAGGCCTTTCCCAGTACTTC	CASSQVGGLSQYF
TRBV12-3/TRBV12-4	TRBJ2-3	few	TRBD2	18	TGTGCCAGCAGTTTCTCGACTAGCGGGACATCCCTCACAGATACGCAGTATTTT	CASSFSTSGTSLTDTQYF
TRBV7-2	TRBJ2-5	-	TRBD2	15	TGTGCCAGCAGCCTGACTAGCGGGACAGGCCAGACCCAGTACTTC	CASSLTSGTGQTQYF
TRBV6-2/TRBV6-3	TRBJ2-2	few	TRBD1	18	TGTGCCAGCAGTTACTCGAGGTGGGACAGCGCGAACACCGGGGAGCTGTTTTTT	CASSYSRWDSANTGELFF
TRBV5-1	TRBJ2-1	many	-	16	TGCGCCAGCAGCTCGTGGAGGGACTCAACCGACAATGAGCAGTTCTTC	CASSSWRDSTDNEQFF
TRBV20-1	TRBJ2-7	many	TRBD2	16	TGCAGTGCTAGACATCCCCGGACTAGCGGGACCTACGAGCAGTACTTC	CSARHPRTSGTYEQYF
TRBV5-1	TRBJ2-1	few	-	16	TGCGCCAGCAGCTTTTATGGAGGGACATCCTACAATGAGCAGTTCTTC	CASSFYGGTSYNEQFF
TRBV6-5	TRBJ1-4	many	-	15	TGTGCCAGCAGTTACTCTCCTGCAACTAATGAAAAACTGTTTTTT	CASSYSPATNEKLFF
TRBV5-1	TRBJ2-7	many	-	12	TGCGCCAGCAGCGTATCCGGAACAGAGCAGTACTTC	CASSVSGTEQYF
TRBV6-1	TRBJ2-1	few	TRBD2	15	TGTGCCAGCATCATAGCGGGAGGGCATCCCAATGAGCAGTTCTTC	CASIIAGGHPNEQFF
TRBV29-1	TRBJ2-3	many	-	14	TGCAGCGTTGATAGGGGGGGGAGCACAGATACGCAGTATTTT	CSVDRGGSTDTQYF
TRBV24-1	TRBJ2-1	many	-	14	TGTGCCACCAGTGGCGCCGGAAGATACAATGAGCAGTTCTTC	CATSGAGRYNEQFF
TRBV6-1	TRBJ2-7	few	-	14	TGTGCCAGCAGTCCACAGTCTGGGGCCTACGAGCAGTACTTC	CASSPQSGAYEQYF